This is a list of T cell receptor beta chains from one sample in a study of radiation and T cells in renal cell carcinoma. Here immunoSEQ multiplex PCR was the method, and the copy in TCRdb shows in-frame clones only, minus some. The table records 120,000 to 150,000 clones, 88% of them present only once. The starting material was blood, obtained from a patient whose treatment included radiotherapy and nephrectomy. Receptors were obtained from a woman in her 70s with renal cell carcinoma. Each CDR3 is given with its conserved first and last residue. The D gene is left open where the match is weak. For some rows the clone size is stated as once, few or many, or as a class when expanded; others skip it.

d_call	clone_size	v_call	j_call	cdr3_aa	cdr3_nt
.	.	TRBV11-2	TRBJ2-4	CASSGGATNIQYF	TGTGCCAGCAGCGGGGGGGCCACAAACATTCAGTACTTC
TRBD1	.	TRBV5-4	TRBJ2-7	CASSQESGTATYEQYF	TGCGCCAGCAGCCAAGAATCCGGGACAGCCACTTACGAGCAGTACTTC
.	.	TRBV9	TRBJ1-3	CASSLLVGNTIYF	TGTGCCAGCAGCCTGCTGGTTGGAAACACCATATATTTT
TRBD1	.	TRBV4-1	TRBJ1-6	CASSQGQGISNSPLHF	TGCGCCAGCAGCCAAGGACAGGGGATATCTAATTCACCCCTCCACTTT
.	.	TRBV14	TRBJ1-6	CASSQRRQRPGFYSPLHF	TGTGCCAGCAGCCAACGTCGGCAGCGGCCAGGGTTCTATTCACCCCTCCACTTT
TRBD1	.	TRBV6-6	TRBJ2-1	CASKGGTGSSYNEQFF	TGTGCCTCAAAGGGAGGGACAGGGAGCTCCTACAATGAGCAGTTCTTC
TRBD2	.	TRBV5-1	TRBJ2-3	CASSWLGYRSGGMSTDTQYF	TGCGCCAGCAGCTGGCTTGGTTACCGTAGCGGGGGGATGAGTACAGATACGCAGTATTTT
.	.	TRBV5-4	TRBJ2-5	CASSSTSQETQYF	TGTGCCAGCAGCTCTACTAGCCAAGAGACCCAGTACTTC
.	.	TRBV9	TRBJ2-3	CASSVGGGTQYF	TGTGCCAGCAGCGTAGGAGGTGGTACGCAGTATTTT
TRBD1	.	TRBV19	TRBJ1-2	CASSPRTGVYGYTF	TGTGCCAGTAGTCCCCGGACAGGAGTCTATGGCTACACCTTC
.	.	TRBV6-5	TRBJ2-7	CASNPGASIHEQYF	TGTGCCAGCAACCCAGGCGCCTCAATCCACGAGCAGTACTTC
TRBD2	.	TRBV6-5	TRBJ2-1	CASMAGGAWGNEQFF	TGTGCCAGCATGGCCGGGGGGGCTTGGGGTAATGAGCAGTTCTTC
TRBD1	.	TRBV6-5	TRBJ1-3	CASSRGRRGNTIYF	TGTGCCAGCAGCAGGGGGCGTCGTGGAAACACCATATATTTT
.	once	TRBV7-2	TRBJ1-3	CASSPLGRGYTIYF	TGTGCCAGCAGCCCCCTAGGCAGGGGATACACCATATATTTT
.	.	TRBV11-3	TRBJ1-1	CASTLLGWGMNTEAFF	TGTGCCAGCACCCTGCTAGGGTGGGGTATGAACACTGAAGCTTTCTTT
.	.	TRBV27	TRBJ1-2	CASSLWGLGGYTF	TGTGCCAGCAGTTTATGGGGGCTGGGGGGCTACACCTTC
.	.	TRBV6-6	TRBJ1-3	CASASESLSGNTIYF	TGTGCCAGCGCCTCGGAGTCTCTCTCTGGAAACACCATATATTTT
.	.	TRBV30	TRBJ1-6	CAWSEEQGAPLHF	TGTGCCTGGAGTGAAGAACAAGGGGCACCCCTCCACTTT
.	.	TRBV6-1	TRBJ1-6	CASRQVARNSPLHF	TGTGCCAGCAGGCAGGTCGCCAGAAATTCACCCCTCCACTTT
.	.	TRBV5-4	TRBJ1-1	CASSLQGAGAFF	TGTGCCAGCAGTTTACAGGGTGCGGGAGCTTTCTTT
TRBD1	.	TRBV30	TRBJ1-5	CAWEKTGGSNQPQHF	TGTGCCTGGGAGAAAACAGGGGGGAGCAATCAGCCCCAGCATTTT
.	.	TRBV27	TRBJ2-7	CASSPTAYDYEQYF	TGTGCCAGCAGCCCGACGGCCTATGACTACGAGCAGTACTTC
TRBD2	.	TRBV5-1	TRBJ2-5	CASSLEAGGHQETQYF	TGCGCCAGCAGCTTGGAAGCGGGGGGGCACCAAGAGACCCAGTACTTC
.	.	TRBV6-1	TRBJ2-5	CASSERSASAFAETQYF	TGTGCCAGCAGTGAACGGAGCGCTAGCGCTTTCGCCGAGACCCAGTACTTC
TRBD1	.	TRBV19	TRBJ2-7	CASSIVGQTSYEQYF	TGTGCCAGTAGTATAGTGGGACAGACCTCCTACGAGCAGTACTTC
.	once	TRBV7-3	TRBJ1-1	CASSEWTREITEAFF	TGTGCCAGCAGCGAGTGGACAAGGGAGATAACTGAAGCTTTCTTT
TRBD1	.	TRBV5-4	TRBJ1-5	CASSFDRGKPQHF	TGTGCCAGCAGCTTCGACAGGGGAAAGCCCCAGCATTTT
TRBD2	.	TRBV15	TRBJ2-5	CATSTASGGGETQYF	TGTGCCACCAGCACGGCTAGCGGGGGTGGAGAGACCCAGTACTTC
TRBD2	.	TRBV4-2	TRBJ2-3	CASSQTSGGATDTQYF	TGTGCCAGCAGCCAGACTAGCGGGGGGGCCACAGATACGCAGTATTTT
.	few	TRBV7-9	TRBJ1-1	CASSLAGPGDTEAFF	TGTGCCAGCAGCTTAGCCGGCCCGGGGGACACTGAAGCTTTCTTT
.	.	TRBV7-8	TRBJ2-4	CASSLLPLAKNIQYF	TGTGCCAGCAGCTTGTTACCTTTAGCCAAAAACATTCAGTACTTC
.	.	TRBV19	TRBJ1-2	CASREGYYGYTF	TGTGCCAGTAGGGAAGGGTACTATGGCTACACCTTC
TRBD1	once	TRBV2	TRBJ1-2	CASRRTGNYGYTF	TGTGCCAGCAGGAGGACAGGGAACTATGGCTACACCTTC
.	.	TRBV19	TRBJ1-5	CASSTGQLDSNQPQHF	TGTGCCAGTAGCACAGGACAGCTCGATAGCAATCAGCCCCAGCATTTT
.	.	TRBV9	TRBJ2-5	CASSAQETQYF	TGTGCCAGCAGCGCCCAAGAGACCCAGTACTTC
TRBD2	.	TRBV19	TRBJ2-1	CASKGGVGQSGNEQFF	TGTGCCAGTAAGGGAGGGGTGGGCCAATCCGGGAATGAGCAGTTCTTC
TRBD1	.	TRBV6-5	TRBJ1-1	CASSRTGRTEAFF	TGTGCCAGCAGCCGGACAGGGAGGACTGAAGCTTTCTTT
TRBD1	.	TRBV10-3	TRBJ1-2	CAISPGGEDYGYTF	TGTGCCATCAGCCCAGGGGGCGAAGACTATGGCTACACCTTC
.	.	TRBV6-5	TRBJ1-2	CASSYSTGPSYGYTF	TGTGCCAGCAGTTACTCGACCGGTCCTTCCTATGGCTACACCTTC
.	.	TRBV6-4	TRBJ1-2	CASSTGLGGYTF	TGTGCCAGCAGCACAGGGTTGGGTGGCTACACCTTC
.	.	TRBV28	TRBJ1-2	CASSSSGKGPADYGYTF	TGTGCCAGCAGTTCCTCGGGAAAGGGTCCGGCGGACTATGGCTACACCTTC
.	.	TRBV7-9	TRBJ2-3	CASSLTVDTQYF	TGTGCCAGCAGCTTAACGGTAGATACGCAGTATTTT
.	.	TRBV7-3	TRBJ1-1	CASSQEGRNTEAFF	TGTGCCAGCAGCCAGGAGGGCCGGAACACTGAAGCTTTCTTT
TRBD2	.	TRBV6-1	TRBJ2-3	CASSEVLAVSTDTQYF	TGTGCCAGCAGTGAAGTGCTAGCGGTCAGCACAGATACGCAGTATTTT
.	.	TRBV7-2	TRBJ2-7	CASSLVPDKALEQYF	TGTGCCAGCAGCTTAGTGCCGGACAAGGCCCTAGAGCAGTACTTC
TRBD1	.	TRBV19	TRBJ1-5	CASSTPMDRAQPQHF	TGTGCCAGTAGTACCCCAATGGACAGGGCTCAGCCCCAGCATTTT
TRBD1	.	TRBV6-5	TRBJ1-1	CASSYDRVDTEAFF	TGTGCCAGCAGTTACGACAGGGTCGACACTGAAGCTTTCTTT
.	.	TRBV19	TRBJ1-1	CASSSPGGANTEAFF	TGTGCCAGTAGTAGCCCCGGAGGAGCCAACACTGAAGCTTTCTTT
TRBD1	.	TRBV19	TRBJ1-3	CASRDRGESGNTIYF	TGTGCCAGTAGAGACAGGGGAGAATCTGGAAACACCATATATTTT
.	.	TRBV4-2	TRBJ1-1	CASSRLTSQALYTEAFF	TGTGCCAGTAGCCGATTAACAAGTCAGGCTCTTTACACTGAAGCTTTCTTT